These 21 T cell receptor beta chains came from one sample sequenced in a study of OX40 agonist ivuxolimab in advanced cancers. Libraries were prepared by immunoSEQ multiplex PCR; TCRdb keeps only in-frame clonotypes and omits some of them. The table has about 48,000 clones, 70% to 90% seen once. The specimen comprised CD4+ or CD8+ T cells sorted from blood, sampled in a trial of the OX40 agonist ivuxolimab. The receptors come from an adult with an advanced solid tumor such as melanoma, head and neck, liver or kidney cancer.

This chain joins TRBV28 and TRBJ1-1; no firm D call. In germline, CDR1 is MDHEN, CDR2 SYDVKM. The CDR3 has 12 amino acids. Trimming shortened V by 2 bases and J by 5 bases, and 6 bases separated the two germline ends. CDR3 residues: CASSLRRTEAFF. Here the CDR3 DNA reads TGTGCCAGCAGTTTAAGGAGGACTGAAGCTTTCTTT.

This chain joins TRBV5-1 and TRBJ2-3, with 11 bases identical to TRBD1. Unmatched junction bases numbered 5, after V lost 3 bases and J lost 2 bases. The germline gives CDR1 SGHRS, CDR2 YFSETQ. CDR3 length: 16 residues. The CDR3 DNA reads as TGCGCCAGCAGCTCGGGACAGGGGGACGTCACAGATACGCAGTATTTT. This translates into CASSSGQGDVTDTQYF.

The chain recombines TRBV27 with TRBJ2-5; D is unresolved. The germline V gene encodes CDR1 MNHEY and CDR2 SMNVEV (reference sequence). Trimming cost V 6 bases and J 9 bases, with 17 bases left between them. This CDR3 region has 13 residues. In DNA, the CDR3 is TGTGCCAGCAGATCGCATGCAGAAGAAGCCCAGTACTTC. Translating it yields CASRSHAEEAQYF.

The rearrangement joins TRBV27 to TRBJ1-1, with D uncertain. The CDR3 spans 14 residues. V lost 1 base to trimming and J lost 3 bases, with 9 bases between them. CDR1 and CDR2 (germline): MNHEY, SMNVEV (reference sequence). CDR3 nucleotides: TGTGCCAGCAGTTTATTAGGGAGGGACACTGAAGCTTTCTTT. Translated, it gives CASSLLGRDTEAFF.

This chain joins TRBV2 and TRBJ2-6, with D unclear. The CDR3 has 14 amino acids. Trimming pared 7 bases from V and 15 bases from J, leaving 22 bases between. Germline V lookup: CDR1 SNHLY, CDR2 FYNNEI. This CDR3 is CASNQDDRRRALTF. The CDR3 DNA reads TGTGCCAGCAACCAAGATGACCGACGAAGGGCCCTGACTTTC. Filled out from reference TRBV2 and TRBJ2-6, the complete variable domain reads EPEVTQTPSHQVTQMGQEVILRCVPISNHLYFYWYRQILGQKVEFLVSFYNNEISEKSEIFDDQFSVERPDGSNFTLKIRSTKLEDSAMYFCASNQDDRRRALTFGAGSRLTVL.

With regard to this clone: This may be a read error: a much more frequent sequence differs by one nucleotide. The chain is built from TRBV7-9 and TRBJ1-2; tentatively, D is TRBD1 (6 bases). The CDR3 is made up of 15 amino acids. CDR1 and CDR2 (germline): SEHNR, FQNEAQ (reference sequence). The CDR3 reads CAGSLGQGQQNGYTF. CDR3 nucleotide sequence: TGTGCCGGCAGCTTAGGGCAGGGGCAGCAGAATGGCTACACCTTC.

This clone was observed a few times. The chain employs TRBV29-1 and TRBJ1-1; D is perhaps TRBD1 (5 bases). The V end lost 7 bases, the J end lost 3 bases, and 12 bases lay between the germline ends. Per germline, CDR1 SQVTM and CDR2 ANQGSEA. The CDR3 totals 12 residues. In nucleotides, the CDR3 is TGCAGCGCTTGGGACGGAGACACTGAAGCTTTCTTT. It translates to CSAWDGDTEAFF.

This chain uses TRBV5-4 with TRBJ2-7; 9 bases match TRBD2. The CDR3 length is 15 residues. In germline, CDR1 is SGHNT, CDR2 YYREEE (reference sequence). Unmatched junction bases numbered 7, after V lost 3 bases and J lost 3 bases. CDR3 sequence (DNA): TGTGCCAGCAGCTCCTCGGCTAGCGGGGACTACGAGCAGTACTTC. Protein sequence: CASSSSASGDYEQYF.

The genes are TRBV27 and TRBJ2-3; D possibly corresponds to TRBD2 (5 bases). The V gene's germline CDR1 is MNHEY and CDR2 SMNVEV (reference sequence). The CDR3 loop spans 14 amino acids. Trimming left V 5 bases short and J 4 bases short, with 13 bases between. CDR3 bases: TGTGCCAGCAGTGCCCTAGGGAGTTCAGATACGCAGTATTTT. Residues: CASSALGSSDTQYF.

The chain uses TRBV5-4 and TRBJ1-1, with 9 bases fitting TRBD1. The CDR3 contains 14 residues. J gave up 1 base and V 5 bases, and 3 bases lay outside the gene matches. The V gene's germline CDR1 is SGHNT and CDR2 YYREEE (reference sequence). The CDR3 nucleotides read TGTGCCAGCAGATCGGGACAGGGGAACACTGAAGCTTTCTTT. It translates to CASRSGQGNTEAFF.

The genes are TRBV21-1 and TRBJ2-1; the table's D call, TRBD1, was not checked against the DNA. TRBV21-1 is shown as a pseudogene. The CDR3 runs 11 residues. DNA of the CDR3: TGTGCCAGCAGCAAAAGGGGGGAGCAGTTCTTC. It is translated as CASSKRGEQFF.

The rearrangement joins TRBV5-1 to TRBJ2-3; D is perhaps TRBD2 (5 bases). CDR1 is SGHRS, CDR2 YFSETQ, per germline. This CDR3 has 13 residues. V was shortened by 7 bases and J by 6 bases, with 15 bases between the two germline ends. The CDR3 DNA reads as TGCGCCAGCGATTCGGGGAGTGGGGATACGCAGTATTTT. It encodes CASDSGSGDTQYF. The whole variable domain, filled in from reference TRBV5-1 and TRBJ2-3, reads KAGVTQTPRYLIKTRGQQVTLSCSPISGHRSVSWYQQTPGQGLQFLFEYFSETQRNKGNFPGRFSGRQFSNSRSEMNVSTLELGDSALYLCASDSGSGDTQYFGPGTRLTVL.

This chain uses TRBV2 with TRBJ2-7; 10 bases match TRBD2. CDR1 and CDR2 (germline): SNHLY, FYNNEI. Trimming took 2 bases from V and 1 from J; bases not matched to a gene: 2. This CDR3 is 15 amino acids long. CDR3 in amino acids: CASSELAGASYEQYF. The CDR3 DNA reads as TGTGCCAGCAGTGAACTAGCGGGAGCGTCCTACGAGCAGTACTTC.

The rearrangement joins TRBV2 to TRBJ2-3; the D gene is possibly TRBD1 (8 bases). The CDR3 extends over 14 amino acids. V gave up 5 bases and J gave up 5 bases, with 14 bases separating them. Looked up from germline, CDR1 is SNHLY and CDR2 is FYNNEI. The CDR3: CASSKNRGGDTQYF. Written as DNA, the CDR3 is TGTGCCAGCAGTAAAAACAGGGGGGGAGATACGCAGTATTTT.

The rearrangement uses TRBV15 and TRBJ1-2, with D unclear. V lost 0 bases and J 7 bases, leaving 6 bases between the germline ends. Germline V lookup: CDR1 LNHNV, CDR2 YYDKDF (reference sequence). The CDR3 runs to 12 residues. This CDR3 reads CATSRDSSGYTF. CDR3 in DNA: TGTGCCACCAGCAGAGATTCGTCTGGCTACACCTTC.

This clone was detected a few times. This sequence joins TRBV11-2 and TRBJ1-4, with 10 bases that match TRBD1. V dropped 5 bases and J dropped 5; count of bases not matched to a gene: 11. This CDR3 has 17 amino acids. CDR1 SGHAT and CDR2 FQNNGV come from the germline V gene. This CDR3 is CASSPTPGQGRNEKLFF. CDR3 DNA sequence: TGTGCCAGCAGCCCGACACCGGGACAGGGGAGGAATGAAAAACTGTTTTTT.

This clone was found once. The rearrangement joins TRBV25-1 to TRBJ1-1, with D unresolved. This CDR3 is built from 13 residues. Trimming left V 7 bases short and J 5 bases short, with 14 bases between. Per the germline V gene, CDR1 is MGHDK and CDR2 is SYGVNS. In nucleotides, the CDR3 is TGTGCCAGCATTCCCCCCTCGGGTACTGAAGCTTTCTTT. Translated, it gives CASIPPSGTEAFF. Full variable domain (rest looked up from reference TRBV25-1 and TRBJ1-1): EADIYQTPRYLVIGTGKKITLECSQTMGHDKMYWYQQDPGMELHLIHYSYGVNSTEKGDLSSESTVSRIRTEHFPLTLESARPSHTSQYLCASIPPSGTEAFFGQGTRLTVV.

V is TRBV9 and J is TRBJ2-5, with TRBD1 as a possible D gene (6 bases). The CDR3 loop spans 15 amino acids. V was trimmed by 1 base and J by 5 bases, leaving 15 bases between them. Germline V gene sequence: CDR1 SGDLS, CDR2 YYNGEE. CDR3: CASSVSPTGKETQYF. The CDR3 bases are TGTGCCAGCAGCGTATCCCCCACAGGGAAGGAGACCCAGTACTTC.

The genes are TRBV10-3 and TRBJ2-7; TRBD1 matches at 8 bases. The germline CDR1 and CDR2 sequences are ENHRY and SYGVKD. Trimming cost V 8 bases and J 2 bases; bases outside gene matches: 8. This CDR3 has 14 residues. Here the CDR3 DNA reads TGTGCCATCGGACAGGGACAAAAAACCTACGAGCAGTACTTC. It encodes CAIGQGQKTYEQYF.

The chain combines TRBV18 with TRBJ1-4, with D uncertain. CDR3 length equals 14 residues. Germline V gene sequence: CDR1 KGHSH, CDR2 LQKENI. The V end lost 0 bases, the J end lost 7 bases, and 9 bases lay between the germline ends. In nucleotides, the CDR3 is TGTGCCAGCTCACCACCTTCTGACCGTGAAAAACTGTTTTTT. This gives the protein CASSPPSDREKLFF.

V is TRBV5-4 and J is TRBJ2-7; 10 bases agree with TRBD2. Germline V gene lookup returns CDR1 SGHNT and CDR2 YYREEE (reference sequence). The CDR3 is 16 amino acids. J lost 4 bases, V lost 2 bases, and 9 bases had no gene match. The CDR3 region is CASSFGASGRGYEQYF. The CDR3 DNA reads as TGTGCCAGCAGCTTCGGGGCTAGCGGGAGAGGGTACGAGCAGTACTTC. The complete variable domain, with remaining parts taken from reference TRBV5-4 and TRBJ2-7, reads ETGVTQSPTHLIKTRGQQVTLRCSSQSGHNTVSWYQQALGQGPQFIFQYYREEENGRGNFPPRFSGLQFPNYSSELNVNALELDDSALYLCASSFGASGRGYEQYFGPGTRLTVT.